This T cell receptor beta chain was found in a study of T cell repertoires in cytomegalovirus infection. Background on the study: CMV infection plus the matching HLA type was flagged by public TCR beta signatures. Whole-study findings and limits: HLA-C-restricted CMV clonotypes gave the most frequent clonotype in two of eight donors.

TCRdb recomputed calls from the reads with MiXCR, one row per CDR3 protein. The sample consists of some 270,000 distinct CDR3 sequences, approximately 15% of them appearing once. J was trimmed by 0 bases and V by 3 bases; bases with no gene match: 7. The CDR3 covers 15 residues. The V gene's germline CDR1 is SQVTM and CDR2 ANQGSEA. There are a few counts of this clonotype. Its specificity is not known. This receptor was taken from a human donor in good health (CMV status not recorded). Some clones in this sample may be carry-over from other donors' samples. Sequencing was carried out using CD8+ T cells from PBMCs. V usage is TRBV29-1 and J usage is TRBJ1-2; 7 bases are a match to TRBD1. CDR3 bases: TGCAGCGTTGAGGACAGGAGCCGTACTAACTATGGCTACACCTTC. Protein sequence: CSVEDRSRTNYGYTF.